This TCR beta chain was sequenced during a study of T cell repertoires in cytomegalovirus infection. Study in general: Public TCR beta signature analysis indicated the presence of both CMV infection and matching HLA type.

Study results and limitations: Adding up the frequency of public TCR beta families identified people who carried CMV plus the relevant HLA.

CDR3 length: 12 residues. V shed 7 bases and J shed 7 bases, with 13 bases lying between them. From germline, CDR1 is MGHDK and CDR2 SYGVNS. A word on this clonotype: Its cognate antigen is unknown.

Each CDR3 protein gets one entry after TCRdb re-called the reads with MiXCR. The table shows roughly 130,000 distinct CDR3 sequences, with more than 7% occurring only once. The sequence came from a human donor in good health (CMV status not recorded). Some clones in this sample may be carry-over from other donors' samples. The specimen was PBMCs. The chain is built from TRBV25-1 and TRBJ1-1; D ambiguous. For the CDR3, the DNA is TGTGCCAGCACCGCCGGTGTCGGTGAAGCTTTCTTT. It translates to CASTAGVGEAFF.